A single sample gave rise to the 22 T cell receptor beta chains below, sequenced in a study of Tregs in tolerant kidney transplant recipients. Sequencing used immunoSEQ multiplex PCR; TCRdb keeps in-frame clones, though not all of them. The sample lists 200,000 to 300,000 clones, 84% occurring once. The sequenced sample consisted of CD4+ T cells from blood. Receptors were obtained from a human donor in good health.

This chain links TRBV21-1 with TRBJ1-5. TRBV21-1 is noted as a pseudogene. CDR3 length: 16 amino acids. In nucleotides, the CDR3 is TGTGCCAGCAGCAAAGATGCCGAAGGGAGCAATCAGCCCCAGCATTTT. Amino acids: CASSKDAEGSNQPQHF.

This clone was seen only a few times. The chain employs TRBV30 and TRBJ2-3; 10 bases are shared with TRBD2. The CDR3 contains 14 residues. Germline loops: CDR1 GTSNPN, CDR2 SVGIG (reference sequence). Germline trimming cut 1 base from V and 4 bases from J; bases unmatched to any gene: 2. CDR3 in amino acids: CAWSGGTSADTQYF. CDR3 sequence (DNA): TGTGCCTGGAGTGGAGGGACTAGCGCAGATACGCAGTATTTT.

The chain joins TRBV21-1 to TRBJ2-7; the table's TRBD2 call for D was not verified on the DNA. TRBV21-1 is shown as a pseudogene. This CDR3 is built from 20 residues. The CDR3 DNA follows: TGTGCCAGCAGCAAAGGAGGGGGGGCGTCCCGTATTAGGCTTATTAGCGAGCAGTACTTC. Its protein is CASSKGGGASRIRLISEQYF.

V usage is TRBV6-1 and J usage is TRBJ2-3; D gene uncertain. Looked up from germline, CDR1 is MNHNS and CDR2 is SASEGT. The V end was cut by 0 bases, the J end by 3 bases, with 13 bases between. This CDR3 is 16 amino acids long. This chain's CDR3 is CASSEAFGVATDTQYF. The CDR3 DNA reads as TGTGCCAGCAGTGAAGCTTTCGGTGTTGCTACAGATACGCAGTATTTT.

The V call is TRBV18, the J call TRBJ2-7; D is perhaps TRBD1 (7 bases). The CDR3 is 17 residues long. V was cut by 4 bases and J by 1 base, with 20 bases left in between. The germline V gene has CDR1 KGHSH and CDR2 LQKENI. The CDR3 sequence is CASSLISTGRTSYEQYF. CDR3 DNA sequence: TGTGCCAGCTCACTCATTTCGACAGGGAGGACTTCCTACGAGCAGTACTTC.

V is TRBV6-1 and J is TRBJ2-3; 10 nucleotides line up with TRBD1. Per the germline V gene, CDR1 is MNHNS and CDR2 is SASEGT. The CDR3 is made up of 14 amino acids. J was trimmed by 3 bases and V by 6 bases; bases with no gene match: 3. For the CDR3, the DNA is TGTGCCAGCAGCCGGGACAGGGGTACAGATACGCAGTATTTT. It specifies CASSRDRGTDTQYF.

The chain combines TRBV9 with TRBJ2-3; D ambiguous. The CDR3 is 12 amino acids. CDR1 SGDLS and CDR2 YYNGEE come from the germline V gene. The V gene lost 3 bases and the J gene lost 3 bases, with 5 bases spanning the gap. The CDR3 nucleotides are TGTGCCAGCAGCGCCCCTACAGATACGCAGTATTTT. This sequence encodes CASSAPTDTQYF.

The V gene is TRBV5-4, the J gene TRBJ2-1; 7 positions agree with TRBD1. Trimming took 4 bases from V and 7 from J; bases not matched to a gene: 11. Germline V gene sequence: CDR1 SGHNT, CDR2 YYREEE (reference sequence). CDR3 length: 15 residues. CDR3 in DNA: TGTGCCAGCAGCAGGGCAGGGGGATCACCGAATGAGCAGTTCTTC. It specifies CASSRAGGSPNEQFF.

The chain links TRBV10-1 to TRBJ2-7; 7 nucleotides match TRBD1. The germline CDR1 and CDR2 sequences are WNHNN and SYGVQD (reference sequence). J was trimmed by 5 bases and V by 1 base; bases with no gene match: 8. The CDR3 length is 15 residues. CDR3 coding DNA: TGCGCCAGCAGTGAGTTGACAGGGCCCCGAAACGAGCAGTACTTC. Amino acids: CASSELTGPRNEQYF.

The V and J genes are TRBV6-5 and TRBJ2-2; TRBD2 matches 12 bases. This CDR3 has 15 residues. The junction had 7 bases not matched to a gene; V was cut back by 7 bases and J by 7 bases. Germline V lookup: CDR1 MNHEY, CDR2 SVGAGI. In DNA form, the CDR3 reads TGTGCCAGCACCGCCGGACTAGCGGGACTCGGGGAGCTGTTTTTT. The encoded protein is CASTAGLAGLGELFF.

The CDR3, as DNA: TGTGCCTGGAGTGACTCAAAATGGAACACTGAAGCTTTCTTT. The encoded protein is CAWSDSKWNTEAFF. J is TRBJ1-1 and V is TRBV30; no clear D gene. The CDR3 covers 14 residues. CDR1 is GTSNPN, CDR2 SVGIG, per germline (reference sequence). V was cut by 1 base and J by 1 base, with 10 bases left in between.

The rearrangement uses TRBV5-4 and TRBJ1-2; 8 bases are a match to TRBD1. The CDR3 has 15 amino acids. J lost 3 bases, V lost 2 bases, and 6 bases had no gene match. CDR1 and CDR2 from the germline V gene are SGHNT and YYREEE (reference sequence). The CDR3 here is CASSFPGGEDYGYTF. The CDR3 DNA reads TGTGCCAGCAGCTTCCCAGGGGGCGAGGACTATGGCTACACCTTC.

V gene TRBV14 combines with J gene TRBJ2-2, with D unclear. V was shortened by 0 bases and J by 0 bases, with 14 bases between the two germline ends. The CDR3 loop spans 18 amino acids. The V gene's germline CDR1 is SGHDN and CDR2 FVKESK. The CDR3 reads CASSQDWRAFANTGELFF. The CDR3 DNA sequence: TGTGCCAGCAGCCAAGATTGGCGCGCTTTCGCGAACACCGGGGAGCTGTTTTTT.

The chain combines TRBV25-1 with TRBJ2-5; D is uncertain. Germline assignment: CDR1 MGHDK and CDR2 SYGVNS. The germline V and J ends were trimmed by 3 bases and 4 bases, with 12 bases remaining between them. The CDR3 spans 14 residues. Written as DNA, the CDR3 is TGTGCCAGCAGTGACCCCGTTCCGGGAGAGACCCAGTACTTC. Encoded protein: CASSDPVPGETQYF.

J is TRBJ1-3 and V is TRBV7-9; 7 bases are shared with TRBD1. The CDR3 is 16 residues long. Germline V gene data show CDR1 as SEHNR and CDR2 as FQNEAQ (reference sequence). The V gene end was trimmed by 2 bases and the J gene end by 4 bases; junction bases not matched to a gene: 8. CDR3 region: CASSLIITGAGNTIYF. The CDR3 nucleotides are TGTGCCAGCAGCTTAATTATTACAGGGGCAGGAAACACCATATATTTT.

The V call is TRBV18, the J call TRBJ1-1, with 9 positions matching TRBD1. Germline V gene sequence: CDR1 KGHSH, CDR2 LQKENI. J gave up 6 bases and V 4 bases, and 3 bases lay outside the gene matches. The CDR3 contains 13 residues. This CDR3 is CASSLGTGSEAFF. The CDR3 coding sequence is TGTGCCAGCTCACTGGGGACAGGGTCTGAAGCTTTCTTT.

In this sample, this clone turned up a few times. V and J are TRBV2 and TRBJ2-5; D might be TRBD2 (6 bases). Trimming stripped 6 bases from V and 1 base from J, with 18 bases between. The CDR3 has 16 amino acids. Germline CDR1 and CDR2: SNHLY and FYNNEI. The CDR3 region is CASSLGGLPFQETQYF. The DNA of the CDR3 is TGTGCCAGCAGCCTGGGAGGACTGCCGTTCCAAGAGACCCAGTACTTC.

V and J are TRBV6-1 and TRBJ2-1, with 7 bases aligning to TRBD1. Germline values: CDR1 MNHNS, CDR2 SASEGT. V lost 6 bases and J lost 4; bases outside the gene matches: 9. The CDR3 covers 15 residues. For the CDR3, the DNA is TGTGCCAGCAGGAGAGACAGGGTAGAGTACAATGAGCAGTTCTTC. It encodes CASRRDRVEYNEQFF.

This clone appeared a single time. V is TRBV9 and J is TRBJ2-1; 9 bases are shared with TRBD2. Germline trimming cut 1 base from V and 3 bases from J; bases unmatched to any gene: 2. The CDR3 is made up of 15 amino acids. Germline assignment: CDR1 SGDLS and CDR2 YYNGEE. The chain's CDR3 is CASSVSSGGYNEQFF. The CDR3 DNA sequence: TGTGCCAGCAGCGTAAGTAGCGGGGGCTACAATGAGCAGTTCTTC.

This sequence joins TRBV7-8 and TRBJ2-7; tentatively, D is TRBD2 (6 bases). Germline V gene sequence: CDR1 SGHVS, CDR2 FQNEAQ. Trimming cost V 5 bases and J 2 bases, with 16 bases left between them. This CDR3 region has 15 residues. The CDR3 DNA sequence: TGTGCCAGCAGCCGCCGGGACTCACGTCCCTACGAGCAGTACTTC. It is translated as CASSRRDSRPYEQYF.

A note on this clone: The identical CDR3 is also encoded by other nucleotide sequences in the sample. The chain uses TRBV30 and TRBJ1-5, with unresolved D. Germline V gene data show CDR1 as GTSNPN and CDR2 as SVGIG (reference sequence). Deletions cut 2 bases from V and 0 bases from J, with 5 bases between. This CDR3 region has 13 residues. The CDR3 DNA reads as TGTGCCTGGAGTCGGGGTAGCAATCAGCCCCAGCATTTT. This sequence encodes CAWSRGSNQPQHF. Based on the CDR3 plus reference TRBV30 and TRBJ1-5, the full variable domain is SQTIHQWPATLVQPVGSPLSLECTVEGTSNPNLYWYRQAAGRGLQLLFYSVGIGQISSEVPQNLSASRPQDRQFILSSKKLLLSDSGFYLCAWSRGSNQPQHFGDGTRLSIL.

The chain employs TRBV10-2 and TRBJ1-2; unclear D gene. Germline CDR1 and CDR2: WSHSY and SAAADI. The CDR3 is made up of 12 amino acids. Trimming cost V 4 bases and J 6 bases, with 9 bases left between them. CDR3 residues: CASSVSGDGYTF. In DNA form, the CDR3 reads TGCGCCAGCAGTGTTTCCGGGGATGGCTACACCTTC.